This T cell receptor (beta chain) stems from a study of T cell responses to AZD1222 COVID-19 vaccine. The method was immunoSEQ multiplex PCR; TCRdb's version includes in-frame clones alone and lacks a portion of them. The sample yields 99,000 or so clones, roughly 89% seen once. Overall study findings and caveats: Vaccine-associated CD4 TCRs spanned spike, dominant at 160-218 and 743-854. It should be noted that donors were predominantly white British and more often female, and clonal diversity was possibly underestimated. The study found Spike-specific TCR breadth and depth rose after two AZD1222 doses.

Second doses at about 4 or about 12 weeks were pooled. For this clone: Its antigen is undetermined.

The CDR3 runs 15 residues. With 3 bases clipped from V and 6 bases from J, the junction kept 8 bases outside the gene matches. The germline V gene encodes CDR1 SGHKS and CDR2 YYEKEE (reference sequence). V gene TRBV5-5 combines with J gene TRBJ2-2, with 7 nucleotides matching TRBD1. The TCR comes from an adult who received the AZD1222 COVID-19 vaccine. The sample here was peripheral blood, taken 28 days after the second AZD1222 dose. In nucleotides, the CDR3 is TGTGCCAGCAGCTCCAGGACAGGTACAGCCGGGGAGCTGTTTTTT. This codes for CASSSRTGTAGELFF.